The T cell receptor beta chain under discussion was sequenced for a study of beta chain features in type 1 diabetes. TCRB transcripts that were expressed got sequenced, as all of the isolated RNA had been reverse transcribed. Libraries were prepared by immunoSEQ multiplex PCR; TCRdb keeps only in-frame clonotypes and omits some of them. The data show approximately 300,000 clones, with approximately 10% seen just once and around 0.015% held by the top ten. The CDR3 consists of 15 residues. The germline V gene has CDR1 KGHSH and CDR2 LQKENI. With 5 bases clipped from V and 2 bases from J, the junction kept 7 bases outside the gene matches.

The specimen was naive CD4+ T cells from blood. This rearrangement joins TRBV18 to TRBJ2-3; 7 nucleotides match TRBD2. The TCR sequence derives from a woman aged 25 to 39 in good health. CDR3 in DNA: TGTGCCAGCTCAAGATCTAGCGGAAACACAGATACGCAGTATTTT. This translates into CASSRSSGNTDTQYF.